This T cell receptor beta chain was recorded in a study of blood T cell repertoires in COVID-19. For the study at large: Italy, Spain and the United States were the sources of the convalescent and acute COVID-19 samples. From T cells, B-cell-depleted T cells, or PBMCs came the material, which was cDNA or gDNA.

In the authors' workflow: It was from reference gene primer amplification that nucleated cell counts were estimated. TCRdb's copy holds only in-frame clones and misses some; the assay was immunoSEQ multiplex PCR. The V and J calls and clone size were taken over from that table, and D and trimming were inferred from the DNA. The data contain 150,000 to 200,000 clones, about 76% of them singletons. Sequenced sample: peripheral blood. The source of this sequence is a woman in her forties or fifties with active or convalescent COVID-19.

This CDR3 reads CASSLSTGQTQYF. The CDR3 bases are TGTGCCAGCAGCTTAAGTACTGGTCAGACCCAGTACTTC. V and J are TRBV7-9 and TRBJ2-5; D gene ambiguous. Germline V gives CDR1 SEHNR, CDR2 FQNEAQ (reference sequence). The CDR3 extends over 13 amino acids. V was trimmed by 2 bases and J by 6 bases, leaving 10 bases between them.